The 23 T cell receptor beta chains presented below share a single source sample, sequenced in a study of blood T cell repertoires in COVID-19. Clones were read by immunoSEQ multiplex PCR, and TCRdb kept only the in-frame ones, dropping some. The table records a few hundred thousand clones, roughly 89% of them present only once. The specimen was peripheral blood. The source is a man in his forties or fifties with acute or convalescent COVID-19.

The sample holds one count of this clone. The chain uses TRBV19 and TRBJ2-5, with D perhaps TRBD2 (6 bases). The V gene lost 4 bases and the J gene lost 6 bases, with 21 bases spanning the gap. The CDR3 has 16 amino acids. The germline gives CDR1 LNHDA, CDR2 SQIVND (reference sequence). The CDR3 DNA follows: TGTGCCAGTAGTACCCCTGGGGACTGGGGTATACAGACCCAGTACTTC. This gives the protein CASSTPGDWGIQTQYF.

The chain links TRBV29-1 to TRBJ2-7; 7 nucleotides line up with TRBD1. The CDR3 runs to 12 residues. The germline V gene encodes CDR1 SQVTM and CDR2 ANQGSEA. J was trimmed by 5 bases and V by 7 bases; bases with no gene match: 8. In DNA form, the CDR3 reads TGCAGCGCCGGGGACAGCCGGAACGAGCAGTACTTC. This sequence encodes CSAGDSRNEQYF.

The V gene is TRBV5-1, the J gene TRBJ2-1, with 9 bases identical to TRBD1. After removal of 3 bases from V and 6 bases from J, the junction contained 4 bases not matched to a gene. This CDR3 region has 14 residues. The germline V gene has CDR1 SGHRS and CDR2 YFSETQ. The CDR3 DNA follows: TGCGCCAGCAGCTCGGGACAGGGACCCAATGAGCAGTTCTTC. Translation gives CASSSGQGPNEQFF.

The J gene is TRBJ1-1, the V gene TRBV18; maybe TRBD1 (5 bases). Trimming took off 3 bases at V and 6 bases at J, with 8 bases between the two ends. The germline V gene encodes CDR1 KGHSH and CDR2 LQKENI. CDR3 size: 12 residues. CDR3 sequence reads: CASSPDSPEAFF. CDR3 nucleotides: TGTGCCAGCTCACCCGACAGCCCTGAAGCTTTCTTT.

The rearrangement uses TRBV29-1 and TRBJ2-1; TRBD1 aligns across 7 bases. This CDR3 has 16 amino acids. The germline V gene encodes CDR1 SQVTM and CDR2 ANQGSEA. V gave up 2 bases and J gave up 0 bases; unmatched junction bases: 7. This CDR3 is CSVESTDRSSYNEQFF. In DNA form, the CDR3 reads TGCAGCGTTGAAAGCACGGACAGGAGCTCCTACAATGAGCAGTTCTTC.

This chain connects TRBV21-1 to TRBJ2-7; the table calls TRBD2, which could not be checked here. TRBV21-1 is annotated as a pseudogene. The CDR3 is 12 amino acids. The DNA of the CDR3 is TGTGCCAGCAGCAAAGGAACGGGGGAGCAGTACTTC. Amino acid sequence: CASSKGTGEQYF.

The V gene is TRBV2, the J gene TRBJ1-2, with no clear D. Germline V lookup: CDR1 SNHLY, CDR2 FYNNEI. The CDR3 totals 13 residues. With 7 bases removed from V and 0 bases from J, the gap between germline ends came to 9 bases. In DNA form, the CDR3 reads TGTGCCAGCATCCCTTTAGCTAACTATGGCTACACCTTC. This sequence encodes CASIPLANYGYTF. Complete variable domain (other parts from reference TRBV2 and TRBJ1-2): EPEVTQTPSHQVTQMGQEVILRCVPISNHLYFYWYRQILGQKVEFLVSFYNNEISEKSEIFDDQFSVERPDGSNFTLKIRSTKLEDSAMYFCASIPLANYGYTFGSGTRLTVV.

The chain uses TRBV30 and TRBJ2-7, with D perhaps matching TRBD1 (6 bases). Germline assignment: CDR1 GTSNPN and CDR2 SVGIG (reference sequence). V lost 3 bases and J lost 7, with 16 bases in between. The CDR3 consists of 13 residues. Written as DNA, the CDR3 is TGTGCCTGGAGAGGGGGAAGGAGAGGGGAGCAGTACTTC. It specifies CAWRGGRRGEQYF.

The chain couples TRBV29-1 to TRBJ2-1; perhaps TRBD2 as D (7 bases). V lost 4 bases, J lost 0 bases, and 16 bases lay in between. Germline V CDR1 and CDR2: SQVTM, ANQGSEA. CDR3 length: 16 amino acids. The CDR3 bases are TGCAGCGTTGGATCGGGGGGCTTGAGCTCCTACAATGAGCAGTTCTTC. Its protein product is CSVGSGGLSSYNEQFF.

CDR3 region: CASSTRQDFDSPLHF. CDR3 bases: TGTGCCAGCAGCACAAGACAGGACTTTGATTCACCCCTCCACTTT. This sequence joins TRBV5-5 and TRBJ1-6, with TRBD1 as a possible D gene (6 bases). The CDR3 loop spans 15 amino acids. The germline gives CDR1 SGHKS, CDR2 YYEKEE (reference sequence). V dropped 4 bases and J dropped 8 bases, with 16 bases sitting between them.

The count of this clone is one. The CDR3 region is CASSPEAGISYNEQFF. As DNA, the CDR3 is TGTGCCAGCAGCCCCGAGGCGGGGATCTCCTACAATGAGCAGTTCTTC. J is TRBJ2-1 and V is TRBV14, with D maybe TRBD2 (6 bases). V was shortened by 4 bases and J by 0 bases, with 13 bases between the two germline ends. Germline CDR1 and CDR2: SGHDN and FVKESK. This CDR3 has 16 residues.

The V and J genes are TRBV9 and TRBJ2-5; a weak D match, TRBD1 (6 bases). V lost 0 bases to trimming and J lost 1 base, with 7 bases between them. Germline V CDR1 and CDR2: SGDLS, YYNGEE. The CDR3 loop spans 14 amino acids. CDR3 DNA: TGTGCCAGCAGCGTAGGGACAGCCCAAGAGACCCAGTACTTC. This sequence encodes CASSVGTAQETQYF.

The chain couples TRBV15 to TRBJ1-5; D possibly corresponds to TRBD1 (5 bases). V was cut by 0 bases and J by 7 bases, with 16 bases left in between. The CDR3 totals 16 residues. CDR1 LNHNV and CDR2 YYDKDF come from the germline V gene (reference sequence). Here the CDR3 reads CATSRDSGVRMQPQHF. The DNA of the CDR3 is TGTGCCACCAGCAGAGATTCGGGGGTGAGGATGCAGCCCCAGCATTTT.

The V gene is TRBV9, the J gene TRBJ2-3; TRBD2 matches 8 bases. The CDR3 consists of 15 residues. Germline trimming cut 2 bases from V and 4 bases from J; bases unmatched to any gene: 6. Germline CDR1 SGDLS, CDR2 YYNGEE. Written as DNA, the CDR3 is TGTGCCAGCAGCGTTAGCAGCGGGGGTTCAGATACGCAGTATTTT. Amino acids: CASSVSSGGSDTQYF.

This chain uses TRBV5-6 with TRBJ1-4; D is perhaps TRBD1 (6 bases). This CDR3 spans 17 amino acids. From germline, CDR1 is SGHDT and CDR2 YYEEEE. Trimming removed 0 bases at V and 0 bases at J, with 12 bases between. CDR3 DNA sequence: TGTGCCAGCAGCTTGGGCAGGGGTCCTGCAACTAATGAAAAACTGTTTTTT. Translating it yields CASSLGRGPATNEKLFF. Full variable domain (rest looked up from reference TRBV5-6 and TRBJ1-4): DAGVTQSPTHLIKTRGQQVTLRCSPKSGHDTVSWYQQALGQGPQFIFQYYEEEERQRGNFPDRFSGHQFPNYSSELNVNALLLGDSALYLCASSLGRGPATNEKLFFGSGTQLSVL.

V is TRBV27 and J is TRBJ2-7, with D uncertain. Trimming took off 5 bases at V and 3 bases at J, with 11 bases between the two ends. Germline CDR1 reads MNHEY; CDR2 reads SMNVEV (reference sequence). The CDR3 totals 13 residues. DNA of the CDR3: TGTGCCAGCAGTACCCTCCCCGGCTACGAGCAGTACTTC. Encoded protein: CASSTLPGYEQYF.

The chain employs TRBV4-1 and TRBJ1-5, with D maybe TRBD1 (6 bases). The CDR3 sequence is 15 residues long. V lost 3 bases and J lost 3, with 12 bases in between. Germline CDR1 MGHRA, CDR2 YSYEKL. CDR3 protein: CASSHPDRYNQPQHF. The CDR3 DNA is TGCGCCAGCAGCCACCCGGACAGATACAATCAGCCCCAGCATTTT.

The chain couples TRBV5-4 to TRBJ2-7; TRBD1 matches at 7 bases. The germline V gene has CDR1 SGHNT and CDR2 YYREEE (reference sequence). This CDR3 is built from 16 residues. The J segment lost 1 base and the V segment lost 0 bases, leaving 7 bases of the junction unmatched. The CDR3 reads CASSLDPGTASYEQYF. The CDR3 DNA follows: TGTGCCAGCAGCTTGGACCCCGGGACAGCATCCTACGAGCAGTACTTC. Looking up the rest from reference TRBV5-4 and TRBJ2-7 gives the full variable domain: ETGVTQSPTHLIKTRGQQVTLRCSSQSGHNTVSWYQQALGQGPQFIFQYYREEENGRGNFPPRFSGLQFPNYSSELNVNALELDDSALYLCASSLDPGTASYEQYFGPGTRLTVT.

The V call is TRBV5-4, the J call TRBJ1-6, with D perhaps TRBD1 (6 bases). Germline V CDR1 and CDR2: SGHNT, YYREEE (reference sequence). The CDR3 loop spans 12 amino acids. V lost 2 bases and J 10 bases, leaving 7 bases between the germline ends. The CDR3 is CASSLQGSPLHF. The CDR3 coding sequence is TGTGCCAGCAGCTTACAGGGCTCACCCCTCCACTTT.

This clone is a singleton in its sample. The same CDR3 is also encoded by other DNA sequences in this sample. The chain has TRBV7-3 and TRBJ1-1, with D unresolved. V shed 2 bases and J shed 0 bases, with 7 bases lying between them. Germline CDR1 SGHTA, CDR2 FQGTGA. CDR3 length equals 14 residues. The DNA for the CDR3 is TGTGCCAGCAGCTTACGAGGTTTGAACACTGAAGCTTTCTTT. This translates into CASSLRGLNTEAFF.

The V and J genes are TRBV19 and TRBJ1-5; maybe TRBD1 (5 bases). Germline V CDR1 and CDR2: LNHDA, SQIVND (reference sequence). The CDR3 runs 16 residues. Trimming left V 7 bases short and J 1 base short, with 17 bases between. Written as DNA, the CDR3 is TGTGCCAGTATGTCAAACGGGGGTATGAGCAATCAGCCCCAGCATTTT. Translating gives CASMSNGGMSNQPQHF.

This chain joins TRBV14 and TRBJ1-2, with D possibly being TRBD1 (6 bases). CDR3 length: 13 amino acids. V was cut by 6 bases and J by 3 bases, with 11 bases left in between. Germline CDR1 is SGHDN and CDR2 is FVKESK. This chain's CDR3 is CASRKGGDYGYTF. The CDR3 region has the DNA TGTGCCAGCAGAAAAGGGGGGGACTATGGCTACACCTTC.

The chain links TRBV7-9 to TRBJ2-7; TRBD1 matches at 8 bases. CDR3 length: 13 residues. Germline values: CDR1 SEHNR, CDR2 FQNEAQ (reference sequence). The V gene end was trimmed by 3 bases and the J gene end by 4 bases; junction bases not matched to a gene: 2. CDR3 nucleotide sequence: TGTGCCAGCAGCTTCCAGGGGGCATACGAGCAGTACTTC. Protein: CASSFQGAYEQYF. Combining the CDR3 with reference TRBV7-9 and TRBJ2-7 gives the whole variable domain DTGVSQNPRHKITKRGQNVTFRCDPISEHNRLYWYRQTLGQGPEFLTYFQNEAQLEKSRLLSDRFSAERPKGSFSTLEIQRTEQGDSAMYLCASSFQGAYEQYFGPGTRLTVT.